This TCR beta chain was profiled in a study of cytomegalovirus exposure and HLA in healthy donors (dated by TCRdb to the late 2010s). In terms of the full investigation: In an earlier analysis of roughly 500 of the donors, 276 Gb of sequence data and 95 million to 130 million unique TCR beta sequences from 180 million or so T cells were reported. The study profiled the T cell repertoires of hundreds of subjects by immunosequencing and related them to cytomegalovirus serostatus. The study aimed to test whether cataloging public T cell receptors could reveal signatures of past pathogen exposure. Several DR-DQ haplotypes were treated as single units for association and clustering because of strong linkage in the cohort. Rather than drawing on any new phenotypic data, the later analysis identified candidate immune exposures from TCR beta sequences and the way those sequences occurred across donors. A later genetic analysis used genome-wide SNP genotypes for 398 of the 666 donors, treating that subset as a discovery cohort. In a later analysis, previously published TCR beta repertoires from 600 to 850 donors were re-analyzed and high-resolution HLA genotyping was added so that TCR occurrence patterns could be studied. To predict cytomegalovirus infection status, the study brought together high-throughput TCR immunosequencing, statistical association of individual TCRs with disease status, and machine learning. An earlier analysis of several hundred of the donors applied high-throughput TCR beta sequencing to assess whether each TCR beta V gene segment acted as functional or pseudogenic. Of the roughly 430 genotyped donors, approximately 82% fell in the genetic ancestry cluster associated with self-reported Caucasian donors. On average, roughly 250,000 unique TCR beta nucleotide sequences were sequenced per donor among a few hundred genotyped donors of the cohort, with roughly a sixth of those sequences being non-productive. An early release covering more than 500 HLA-typed donors comprised 250 to 350 gigabases of sequencing data and 85 million to 100 million unique TCR sequences. HLA typing covered class I and class II loci at four-digit resolution. All discovery cohort repertoires had been generated on a single sequencing platform. Donor age, sex, ethnicity and CMV serostatus were compiled together with the repertoire data. Typing coverage differed by locus: A, B, C, DRB1 and DQB1 were typed in roughly 620-640 donors, DQA1 in 500 to 550, DPA1 in roughly 590, and DPB1 in about 450. Besides the first cohort of about 730 subjects, a separate validation cohort made up of 95 to 150 different subjects was used.

Libraries came from the immunoSEQ multiplex PCR assay. The multiplex PCR relied on a mix of 60 forward primers for TCR Vbeta segments and 13 reverse primers for TCR Jbeta segments. A multiplex PCR assay on genomic DNA amplified the CDR3 region of rearranged TCR beta genes. On the Illumina HiSeq System, the amplified TCR beta libraries were sequenced as 87-base-pair reads. On the authors' methods: A later analysis counted about 80 million unique TCR beta chains across the 700 or so repertoires, and 10 million to 12 million of these chains were shared by at least two donors. Raw reads were error-corrected and collapsed into unique sequences with a nearest-neighbor algorithm that merged closely related sequences to remove PCR and sequencing errors. V, D and J gene segments were assigned by aligning CDR3 sequences to IMGT reference sequences. For a sequence to be retained, a match of at least six nucleotides was required to both a V gene segment and a J gene segment. A rearrangement was called productive if the CDR3 had no stop codons and remained in frame with V and J, and every other rearrangement was called non-productive. CDR3 was defined according to IMGT convention as the region running from the second conserved V-encoded cysteine to the conserved J-encoded phenylalanine. The earlier analysis of a few hundred of the donors excluded sequences that lacked an unambiguous match to a single V gene segment. An earlier analysis of fewer than 650 of the donors classified V segments as functional when productive rearrangements were above 56.7% and as segregating when the standard deviation between donors was above 5%. A statistical classification framework was developed to diagnose cytomegalovirus status using the catalog of TCR beta chain sequences. A later analysis assigned V and J genes by comparing TCR nucleotide sequences with IMGT/GENE-DB human TR gene sequences. The TCRdist pipeline was used in a later analysis to assign CDR3 sequences and most-parsimonious VDJ recombination scenarios. In a later analysis, every TCR beta chain was defined by the combination of its CDR3 amino acid sequence and its V-gene family, and reads without a unique V-gene family were dropped. A later analysis removed several hundred highly shared, low-generation-probability nucleotide sequences to deal with suspected cross-contamination and a sequencing artifact. In a later analysis, a clonal expansion index for each public chain was calculated from normalized within-repertoire ranks of inferred template counts. In a later analysis, generation probabilities were computed with a VDJ recombination model fitted to out-of-frame rearrangements, and the resulting probabilities were checked against IGoR. A later analysis scored TCR-TCR, TCR-HLA and TCR-CMV co-occurrence with hypergeometric tests, applying a repertoire-size bias correction to TCR pairs. False discovery rates were estimated in a later analysis by permuting HLA or CMV assignments 20 times. In a later analysis, co-occurring TCRs were grouped using DBSCAN, and TCRdist sequence similarity was added for clustering within HLA-allele-positive subsets. Repertoires with fewer than 30,000 or more than 120,000 public chains were left out of co-occurrence clustering, as were several repertoires with anomalous nucleotide sharing. TCRdb took over this immuneACCESS table, retaining in-frame rearrangements with V and J assigned. Such tables are incomplete; in checked studies, under half of the missing clones stem from an unresolved V gene, and the remainder is unexplained. V, J and clone size derive from that table, while D and trimming were established from the DNA sequence. A total of around 130,000 clones appear in this sample, around two thirds of them only once. Jointly, the top ten make up 2.5% to 3% of the sample.

Broader findings and caveats from the paper: Linkage disequilibrium might explain the correlated functional status among segregating V segments, but an unknown experimental factor could not be ruled out. In a later analysis, TCR association rates were found to vary across HLA loci, with the most associated TCRs seen for DRB1 alleles and the fewest for HLA-C alleles. When HLA alleles, especially DR and DQ, strongly co-occurred, TCR associations were difficult to assign to individual alleles. CMV serostatus was the only immune exposure information available for the cohort. Because the 87-base-pair reads could not distinguish some IMGT-functional V segments, including TRBV6-2 and TRBV6-3, those segments were excluded. Presence/absence analyses assumed roughly uniform sequencing depth across donors, an assumption that may not hold. The authors suggested that the approach could potentially be generalized to other disease states and immunological phenotypes. Cytomegalovirus status was reported to be diagnosed by the classifier with high specificity and sensitivity in both the original and validation cohorts. Several of the top co-occurrence clusters appeared to be linked to parvovirus B19, influenza, CMV and Epstein-Barr virus, according to a later analysis. HLA typing was unavailable for some donors at each locus, so association tests used only the typed subset. A total of roughly 160 TCR beta chains were listed by the study as associated with cytomegalovirus. In a later analysis, HLA-associated TCR beta chains were found to be more clonally expanded and to have lower generation probabilities than equally common non-associated chains. Broadly in line with IMGT annotations, most TCR beta V segments showed up in productive rearrangements about 87% or about 30% of the time in an earlier analysis of under 700 of the donors. A further reported finding was that TCR beta sequences accurately predicted the HLA-A and HLA-B alleles for most subjects in the first cohort. A later genetic analysis associated a missense DCLRE1C variant with V-gene and J-gene trimming of TCR beta chains, and an independent cohort replicated the association. A cluster of highly shared sequence variants was judged likely to represent a technical artifact of the sequencing pipeline. In a later genetic analysis, fewer N-insertions in productive TCRs were reported among donors in an Asian-associated ancestry cluster than the roughly 700-donor mean. In vitro tests confirmed that a few of the cytomegalovirus-associated TCR beta chains recognize cytomegalovirus antigens. A later analysis found that most CMV-associated TCR beta chains appeared HLA-restricted, with HLA associations seemingly driven largely by CMV exposure. A later analysis associated some 17,000 TCR beta sequences with specific HLA alleles at a false discovery rate of 0.05. The earlier analysis of approximately 590 of the donors excluded about 16 rarely observed V segments, including chromosome 9 orphons, because counts were too low. Only TCR beta chains were sequenced in this cohort, and the absence of alpha or paired-chain data limited detectable features. While some public TCRs were present in many individuals, most TCR sequences turned up only very rarely across donors.

The CDR3 goes from the cysteine to the phenylalanine over 16 residues. Just the 48-base CDR3 DNA is kept, in frame starting at base 1. CDR1 and CDR2 are drawn from the germline V gene: ENHRY, SYGVKD. V is reduced by 2 bases and J by 3 bases, leaving a spacing of 16 bases between them. In total, about 650 healthy bone marrow donors made up the cohort. All cohort members were sampled while nominally healthy, although unrecorded immune exposures were likely present. CMV serostatus was recorded as positive for around 300 and negative for about 55% of the roughly 670 cohort members, whereas no CMV serostatus was recorded for the donor in question. Every donor gave a peripheral blood sample, and the peripheral blood mononuclear cells from that sample were used for TCR beta sequencing. Genomic DNA extraction from the blood cell samples was performed with the Qiagen DNeasy Blood Extraction Kit. This clone appeared a few times. The clone's antigen remains unknown. No quality values exist for individual bases; no much larger clone is one base distant.

Sequencing was carried out using PBMCs. The receptor comes from a human donor in good health. The sequence joins TRBV10-3 to TRBJ1-2, with TRBD1 tentatively as D gene (5 bases match). The DNA is as follows: TGTGCCATCAGTGAGATGTTCCAGGGTGGTGACTATGGCTACACCTTC. Translated, this gives CAISEMFQGGDYGYTF.